A single sample is the source of the 24 T cell receptor beta chains below, sequenced in a study of blood T cell repertoires in COVID-19. Produced via immunoSEQ multiplex PCR; TCRdb's table is partial and in-frame only. The table includes 220,000 or so clones, around 80% detected once. Sequenced material: peripheral blood. The receptors were gathered from a woman aged 60-75 years who had recovered from COVID-19.

The rearrangement links TRBV27 to TRBJ2-1; TRBD2 agrees at 8 bases. J gave up 2 bases and V 7 bases, and 4 bases lay outside the gene matches. The germline gives CDR1 MNHEY, CDR2 SMNVEV (reference sequence). The CDR3 is 14 residues long. The CDR3 DNA reads TGTGCCAGCACGGGAGGGCGTACCTACAATGAGCAGTTCTTC. Its translation is CASTGGRTYNEQFF.

This clone was counted a single time. The chain couples TRBV5-4 to TRBJ1-2, with unresolved D. The CDR3 totals 14 residues. Trimming stripped 0 bases from V and 8 bases from J, with 14 bases between. Germline CDR1 reads SGHNT; CDR2 reads YYREEE (reference sequence). As DNA, the CDR3 is TGTGCCAGCAGCTTGGGAGGGAGCGTCTACGGCTACACCTTC. Encoded protein: CASSLGGSVYGYTF.

The sample holds a few counts of this clone. The V and J genes are TRBV3-1 (or the pseudogene TRBV3-2) and TRBJ2-5; a possible D gene is TRBD1 (5 bases). Germline CDR1 and CDR2: LGHDT and YNNKEL (reference sequence). This CDR3 is built from 14 residues. V dropped 1 base and J dropped 3 bases, with 9 bases sitting between them. This CDR3 reads CASSQGQWEETQYF. CDR3 in DNA: TGTGCCAGCAGCCAAGGACAGTGGGAAGAGACCCAGTACTTC.

The chain joins TRBV7-9 to TRBJ2-7; a weak D match, TRBD2 (6 bases). With 5 bases removed from V and 0 bases from J, the gap between germline ends came to 14 bases. Germline CDR1 is SEHNR and CDR2 is FQNEAQ (reference sequence). The CDR3 totals 15 residues. CDR3 in DNA: TGTGCCAGCAGCCACCCTCTAGCGAACTCCTACGAGCAGTACTTC. The encoded protein is CASSHPLANSYEQYF.

The rearrangement joins TRBV7-2 to TRBJ1-5; D is unresolved. The germline gives CDR1 SGHTA, CDR2 FQGNSA. The ends were cut back, 2 bases at V and 5 bases at J, with 10 bases in the middle. The CDR3 is made up of 14 amino acids. CDR3 in amino acids: CASSLNAGYQPQHF. As DNA, the CDR3 is TGTGCCAGCAGCTTAAACGCTGGCTATCAGCCCCAGCATTTT.

V is TRBV6-6 and J is TRBJ2-7; D may be TRBD1 (5 bases). The CDR3 runs to 15 residues. Germline V gene data show CDR1 as MNHNY and CDR2 as SVGAGI (reference sequence). V gave up 4 bases and J gave up 0 bases, with 13 bases separating them. The CDR3 reads CASSFWTDSSYEQYF. The CDR3 DNA reads TGTGCCAGCAGTTTCTGGACCGACAGCTCCTACGAGCAGTACTTC.

This sequence joins TRBV10-3 and TRBJ2-5; no reliable D call. The length of the CDR3 is 15 residues. V lost 0 bases and J lost 1, with 9 bases in between. Germline loops: CDR1 ENHRY, CDR2 SYGVKD. The CDR3 region is CAISESNRPQETQYF. CDR3 DNA sequence: TGTGCCATCAGTGAGTCGAACAGACCCCAAGAGACCCAGTACTTC.

V is TRBV28 and J is TRBJ2-1; TRBD1 is a possible D gene (7 bases). Germline CDR1 and CDR2: MDHEN and SYDVKM. Trimming removed 2 bases from V and 9 bases from J, with 11 bases in between. The CDR3 runs 13 residues. DNA for the CDR3: TGTGCCAGCAGTTTAGGGACAGCGGGTGAGCAGTTCTTC. Encoded protein: CASSLGTAGEQFF.

The chain couples TRBV11-3 to TRBJ2-1; 10 bases map to TRBD2. CDR1 and CDR2 from the germline V gene are SGHNT and YENEEA. The CDR3 totals 15 residues. The V segment lost 0 bases and the J segment 6 bases; nucleotides outside the gene matches: 2. In DNA form, the CDR3 reads TGTGCCAGCAGCTTAGAACTAGCGGGGATCAATGAGCAGTTCTTC. Translation gives CASSLELAGINEQFF.

V gene TRBV4-1 combines with J gene TRBJ1-1; D not certain. The CDR3 has 14 residues. Looked up from germline, CDR1 is MGHRA and CDR2 is YSYEKL. V dropped 4 bases and J dropped 0 bases, with 9 bases sitting between them. CDR3 DNA sequence: TGCGCCAGCAGCCGAGACTTTTTGAACACTGAAGCTTTCTTT. Translated, it gives CASSRDFLNTEAFF.

This clone was detected only a few times. The chain couples TRBV5-7 to TRBJ2-7; possible D gene TRBD2, 5 bases. TRBV5-7 belongs to the ORF category, with a function that is uncertain. V gave up 3 bases and J gave up 6 bases, with 13 bases separating them. The CDR3 contains 13 residues. CDR3: CASSWPPGGEQYF. The CDR3 DNA is TGTGCCAGCAGCTGGCCCCCAGGAGGCGAGCAGTACTTC.

This clone was recorded once. This sequence joins TRBV21-1 and TRBJ2-7; the table's D call, TRBD2, has no DNA check behind it. TRBV21-1 constitutes a pseudogene. The CDR3 consists of 17 residues. The CDR3, as DNA: TGTGCCAGCAGCACCCCGGGACTAGCGGGGTCCCCCCTCGAGCAGTACTTC. This sequence encodes CASSTPGLAGSPLEQYF.

The V gene is TRBV9, the J gene TRBJ1-6; D gene uncertain. The CDR3 spans 15 residues. Between the trimmed V and J ends, which lost 4 bases and 4 bases, there was a span of 12 bases. Germline CDR1 is SGDLS and CDR2 is YYNGEE. CDR3 sequence: CASSSVGEYNSPLHF. The CDR3 DNA follows: TGTGCCAGCAGCTCCGTTGGGGAGTATAATTCACCCCTCCACTTT.

The genes are TRBV2 and TRBJ1-4; 7 nucleotides agree with TRBD1. V gave up 5 bases and J gave up 0 bases; unmatched junction bases: 6. This CDR3 spans 16 amino acids. The germline gives CDR1 SNHLY, CDR2 FYNNEI. CDR3 in amino acids: CASSFEQGPTNEKLFF. The CDR3 DNA follows: TGTGCCAGCAGTTTTGAACAGGGGCCAACTAATGAAAAACTGTTTTTT. The full variable domain, rest sourced from reference TRBV2 and TRBJ1-4, is EPEVTQTPSHQVTQMGQEVILRCVPISNHLYFYWYRQILGQKVEFLVSFYNNEISEKSEIFDDQFSVERPDGSNFTLKIRSTKLEDSAMYFCASSFEQGPTNEKLFFGSGTQLSVL.

The table lists this clone with a few counts. The chain couples TRBV5-7 to TRBJ1-5; a possible D gene is TRBD1 (6 bases). TRBV5-7 is identified as an open reading frame with a role that is uncertain. V was shortened by 2 bases and J by 4 bases, with 10 bases between the two germline ends. The CDR3 covers 14 residues. As DNA, the CDR3 is TGTGCCAGCAGCTTCAAAACAGGGAATCAGCCCCAGCATTTT. Its translation is CASSFKTGNQPQHF.

The rearrangement links TRBV5-6 to TRBJ2-5; the match to TRBD1 covers 7 bases. With V trimmed by 3 bases and J by 3 bases, 5 bases remained unmatched. CDR1 and CDR2 (germline): SGHDT, YYEEEE. The CDR3 totals 14 residues. Here the CDR3 reads CASSSWTGEETQYF. CDR3 nucleotide sequence: TGTGCCAGCAGCTCATGGACAGGCGAAGAGACCCAGTACTTC.

The rearrangement uses TRBV5-5 and TRBJ2-5; D is ambiguous. Germline CDR1 SGHKS, CDR2 YYEKEE (reference sequence). CDR3 length: 14 amino acids. V was pared by 5 bases and J by 2 bases, with 13 bases between. CDR3 amino acids: CASSPQAFQETQYF. CDR3 coding DNA: TGTGCCAGCAGTCCCCAGGCGTTTCAAGAGACCCAGTACTTC.

This rearrangement joins TRBV10-3 to TRBJ2-3, with 10 positions matching TRBD2. J lost 9 bases, V lost 6 bases, and 15 bases had no gene match. This CDR3 spans 16 amino acids. Germline values: CDR1 ENHRY, CDR2 SYGVKD. DNA for the CDR3: TGTGCCATCAGCGACCCTGGGAGGGTAGCGGGGGGCACGCAGTATTTT. Translated: CAISDPGRVAGGTQYF.

The genes are TRBV14 and TRBJ1-6; no reliable D call. Trimming pared 3 bases from V and 0 bases from J, leaving 9 bases between. The CDR3 totals 16 residues. The germline V gene encodes CDR1 SGHDN and CDR2 FVKESK. CDR3 in DNA: TGTGCCAGCAGCCAGGAGGAAAGCTCCTATAATTCACCCCTCCACTTT. Its translation: CASSQEESSYNSPLHF.

The chain links TRBV9 to TRBJ2-2, with D possibly matching TRBD1 (5 bases). The CDR3 totals 15 residues. Germline V CDR1 and CDR2: SGDLS, YYNGEE. The V gene lost 4 bases and the J gene lost 4 bases, with 14 bases spanning the gap. In DNA, the CDR3 is TGTGCCAGCAGCCTACGACAGACCGCCACCGGGGAGCTGTTTTTT. This translates into CASSLRQTATGELFF.

J is TRBJ1-2 and V is TRBV7-2; D gene uncertain. The CDR3 is 13 residues long. Germline V gene lookup returns CDR1 SGHTA and CDR2 FQGNSA. The germline V and J ends were trimmed by 2 bases and 8 bases, with 12 bases remaining between them. This CDR3 reads CASSLHLELGYTF. The DNA for the CDR3 is TGTGCCAGCAGCTTACACCTAGAGCTCGGCTACACCTTC.

The genes are TRBV7-2 and TRBJ1-6; D uncertain. Germline lookup yields CDR1 SGHTA and CDR2 FQGNSA. The V and J ends lost 5 bases and 7 bases respectively, with 6 bases between them. The CDR3 covers 12 residues. CDR3 coding DNA: TGTGCCAGCAGCCCCGCGAATTCACCCCTCCACTTT. Translation: CASSPANSPLHF.

This sequence joins TRBV2 and TRBJ1-2; 7 bases line up with TRBD1. The germline V gene encodes CDR1 SNHLY and CDR2 FYNNEI. The CDR3 covers 14 residues. The ends lost 8 bases at V and 0 bases at J; junction bases unmatched: 6. CDR3 region: CASGGQVANYGYTF. The CDR3 region has the DNA TGTGCCAGCGGAGGACAGGTAGCTAACTATGGCTACACCTTC. The entire variable domain, with the rest obtained from reference TRBV2 and TRBJ1-2, is as follows: EPEVTQTPSHQVTQMGQEVILRCVPISNHLYFYWYRQILGQKVEFLVSFYNNEISEKSEIFDDQFSVERPDGSNFTLKIRSTKLEDSAMYFCASGGQVANYGYTFGSGTRLTVV.

The chain joins TRBV19 to TRBJ2-1; 15 nucleotides line up with TRBD2. Germline CDR1 and CDR2: LNHDA and SQIVND (reference sequence). Germline trimming cut 6 bases from V and 11 bases from J; bases unmatched to any gene: 5. This CDR3 spans 14 amino acids. The CDR3 region is CASRPGLAGGKQFF. DNA for the CDR3: TGTGCCAGTAGGCCGGGACTAGCGGGGGGAAAGCAGTTCTTC.